This entry describes one TCR beta chain. What it recognizes is unknown. Looked up from germline, CDR1 is ENHRY and CDR2 is SYGVKD. Unmatched junction bases numbered 3, after V lost 9 bases and J lost 2 bases. CDR3 length: 12 residues. All participating donors were Caucasian adults from Nashville, Tennessee. CD4+ cells yielded CD45RA+ naive and CD45RA-negative memory subsets. This table comes from immunoSEQ multiplex PCR, and its TCRdb copy is limited to in-frame clones, with some not included. The table lists some 2.4 million clones, roughly 93% of them singletons. This sample was taken from a study of shared clonotypes between healthy human individuals. Findings of the study overall: The donor pool, a small one, limited the genetic and exposure-history diversity represented. Across a few donors, naive CD4 shared roughly 5%, naive CD8 around 3.8%, memory CD4 roughly 2.4%, memory CD8 0.4% to 0.5%.

The chain couples TRBV10-3 to TRBJ2-5, with 7 bases identical to TRBD1. The receptor comes from a man aged 18 to 30 in good health. Some clones in this sample may be carry-over from other donors' samples. Material: naive CD4+ T cells from PBMCs. As to subset: CD45RA+ positively selected. CDR3 nucleotide sequence: TGTGCCATAGGGACAGCACAAGAGACCCAGTACTTC. This translates into CAIGTAQETQYF.